What follows are 23 T cell receptor beta chains derived from one specimen sequenced in a study of cytomegalovirus exposure and HLA in healthy donors. Assay: immunoSEQ multiplex PCR; the TCRdb copy retains only in-frame clones and omits some. The profile shows 150,000 to 200,000 clones, 96% of them singletons. Sequencing was carried out using PBMCs. All receptors come from a woman under 30 in good health and CMV-seronegative.

J is TRBJ1-4 and V is TRBV4-3, with a weak D call TRBD1 (5 bases). CDR3 length equals 16 residues. CDR1 is LGHNA, CDR2 YSLEER, per germline. Trimming took off 6 bases at V and 0 bases at J, with 14 bases between the two ends. Here the CDR3 reads CASSGSGHATNEKLFF. In DNA, the CDR3 is TGCGCCAGCAGTGGGTCCGGACACGCAACTAATGAAAAACTGTTTTTT.

This chain connects TRBV21-1 to TRBJ1-6; the D call of TRBD1 is as the table states it, not checked on the DNA. TRBV21-1 is designated a pseudogene. The CDR3 sequence is 15 residues long. The CDR3 here is CASSAVTGSNSPLHF. The CDR3 coding sequence is TGTGCCAGCAGCGCCGTGACAGGGAGTAATTCACCCCTCCACTTT.

Concerning this clone itself: This same CDR3 is encoded by further DNA sequences in the sample. V is TRBV29-1 and J is TRBJ1-4, with 9 bases fitting TRBD1. V lost 4 bases, J lost 0 bases, and 6 bases stayed unmatched. CDR1 is SQVTM, CDR2 ANQGSEA, per germline. The CDR3 loop spans 16 amino acids. CDR3 amino acids: CSVGKTGGATNEKLFF. CDR3 coding DNA: TGCAGCGTTGGAAAAACAGGGGGCGCAACTAATGAAAAACTGTTTTTT.

The chain links TRBV7-9 to TRBJ2-3, with 7 bases identical to TRBD2. CDR3 length: 15 residues. Germline-derived CDR1 and CDR2 are SEHNR and FQNEAQ (reference sequence). V trimming: 4 bases; J trimming: 1 base; junction bases outside the gene matches: 5. The CDR3 sequence: CASSYLAGGTDTQYF. DNA of the CDR3: TGTGCCAGCAGCTACCTTGCGGGGGGCACAGATACGCAGTATTTT.

The rearrangement joins TRBV18 to TRBJ1-2; 8 bases agree with TRBD1. The CDR3 is made up of 14 amino acids. Germline-derived CDR1 and CDR2 are KGHSH and LQKENI. V was pared by 4 bases and J by 4 bases, with 5 bases of the junction left unmatched. The CDR3 coding sequence is TGTGCCAGCTCACTCGGACAGGGCGGCTATGGCTACACCTTC. Translated, it gives CASSLGQGGYGYTF.

The chain is built from TRBV4-2 and TRBJ2-2; D possibly corresponds to TRBD1 (6 bases). V dropped 2 bases and J dropped 0 bases, with 13 bases sitting between them. The CDR3 has 17 amino acids. In germline, CDR1 is LGHNA, CDR2 YNFKEQ. The CDR3: CASSQNPDRPNTGELFF. The CDR3, as DNA: TGTGCCAGCAGCCAAAACCCGGACAGACCGAACACCGGGGAGCTGTTTTTT.

The chain links TRBV25-1 to TRBJ2-1; TRBD2 aligns across 10 bases. The CDR3 loop spans 16 amino acids. V lost 4 bases, J lost 2 bases, and 5 bases stayed unmatched. In germline, CDR1 is MGHDK, CDR2 SYGVNS. CDR3: CASSGLAGGPYNEQFF. CDR3 DNA: TGTGCCAGCAGTGGGTTAGCGGGGGGCCCCTACAATGAGCAGTTCTTC.

This chain connects TRBV5-1 to TRBJ2-3; 13 bases are shared with TRBD2. Trimming at V came to 2 bases and at J to 6 bases, leaving 3 bases not matched to a gene. The CDR3 spans 15 residues. Germline V gene lookup returns CDR1 SGHRS and CDR2 YFSETQ. CDR3 coding DNA: TGCGCCAGCAGCTTCACTAGCGGGGGGGGCGATACGCAGTATTTT. The encoded protein is CASSFTSGGGDTQYF. Full variable domain (rest looked up from reference TRBV5-1 and TRBJ2-3): KAGVTQTPRYLIKTRGQQVTLSCSPISGHRSVSWYQQTPGQGLQFLFEYFSETQRNKGNFPGRFSGRQFSNSRSEMNVSTLELGDSALYLCASSFTSGGGDTQYFGPGTRLTVL.

The chain employs TRBV18 and TRBJ1-1; no reliable D call. Germline values: CDR1 KGHSH, CDR2 LQKENI. This CDR3 comprises 14 residues. Trimming pared 1 base from V and 0 bases from J, leaving 6 bases between. CDR3 residues: CASSPLEMNTEAFF. The CDR3 DNA reads as TGTGCCAGCTCACCACTCGAGATGAACACTGAAGCTTTCTTT.

The genes are TRBV19 and TRBJ2-1, with D tentatively TRBD2 (6 bases). CDR1 LNHDA and CDR2 SQIVND come from the germline V gene (reference sequence). Trimming removed 0 bases from V and 8 bases from J, with 20 bases in between. The CDR3 consists of 17 residues. In DNA form, the CDR3 reads TGTGCCAGTAGTATAGACTACGTCGGGGGACCCAAAGATGAGCAGTTCTTC. Translation gives CASSIDYVGGPKDEQFF.

This chain joins TRBV7-9 and TRBJ1-5, with TRBD1 matching over 8 bases. This CDR3 is built from 15 residues. Germline V gene sequence: CDR1 SEHNR, CDR2 FQNEAQ (reference sequence). V dropped 5 bases and J dropped 3; count of bases not matched to a gene: 6. The DNA of the CDR3 is TGTGCCAGCAGCAGTGGACAGGGATTCAATCAGCCCCAGCATTTT. It specifies CASSSGQGFNQPQHF.

V usage is TRBV7-2 and J usage is TRBJ1-3; D is possibly TRBD1 (5 bases). Germline V gene data show CDR1 as SGHTA and CDR2 as FQGNSA. CDR3 size: 17 residues. Trimming cost V 2 bases and J 0 bases, with 14 bases left between them. In DNA, the CDR3 is TGTGCCAGCAGCTTAAGCACAGGATCAAGCTCTGGAAACACCATATATTTT. Translated: CASSLSTGSSSGNTIYF.

The rearrangement joins TRBV6-1 to TRBJ1-5; the D is unclear. The CDR3 is 10 amino acids. Germline CDR1 is MNHNS and CDR2 is SASEGT. CDR3 DNA: TGTTGCTACAGCCATCAGCCCCAGCATTTT. Its translation is CCYSHQPQHF.

The rearrangement joins TRBV9 to TRBJ1-5, with TRBD1 identical over 7 bases. This CDR3 comprises 15 residues. Looked up from germline, CDR1 is SGDLS and CDR2 is YYNGEE. With 0 bases clipped from V and 1 base from J, the junction kept 1 base outside the gene matches. CDR3 region: CASSVGQGSNQPQHF. CDR3 DNA sequence: TGTGCCAGCAGCGTAGGACAGGGAAGCAATCAGCCCCAGCATTTT.

The chain links TRBV6-1 to TRBJ2-7; 9 bases map to TRBD1. Germline-derived CDR1 and CDR2 are MNHNS and SASEGT. The CDR3 is 15 residues long. V shed 5 bases and J 5 bases; nucleotides not matched to a gene: 10. CDR3 nucleotides: TGTGCCAGCAGTCCAGGACAGGGGCCCCTCAACGAGCAGTACTTC. Translated, it gives CASSPGQGPLNEQYF.

The gene calls are TRBV6-5 and TRBJ1-1; weak D call: TRBD1 (6 bases). Germline loops: CDR1 MNHEY, CDR2 SVGAGI. The V end lost 7 bases, the J end lost 4 bases, and 16 bases lay between the germline ends. The CDR3 is 14 amino acids. The CDR3 coding sequence is TGTGCCAGCAAGAGACAGGTTTGGGGCACTGAAGCTTTCTTT. Protein product: CASKRQVWGTEAFF.

This clone was counted a single time. This sequence joins TRBV25-1 and TRBJ1-2; TRBD1 aligns across 11 bases. The germline CDR1 and CDR2 sequences are MGHDK and SYGVNS. CDR3 length equals 16 residues. V lost 6 bases to trimming and J lost 6 bases; unmatched junction nucleotides: 12. The CDR3 loop is CASSHPGTGGTNGYTF. CDR3 bases: TGTGCCAGCAGCCACCCAGGGACAGGGGGGACGAATGGCTACACCTTC.

The rearrangement joins TRBV12-5 to TRBJ2-7, with D possibly TRBD1 on 6 matching bases. This CDR3 is 14 amino acids long. Germline CDR1 reads LGHNT; CDR2 reads FRNRAP. Trimming left V 2 bases short and J 0 bases short, with 8 bases between. DNA for the CDR3: TGTGCTAGTGGTTTGTACAGGGACTCCTACGAGCAGTACTTC. Its translation: CASGLYRDSYEQYF.

This chain connects TRBV25-1 to TRBJ2-1, with D possibly being TRBD2 (6 bases). V lost 1 base and J lost 6, with 16 bases in between. In germline, CDR1 is MGHDK, CDR2 SYGVNS. The CDR3 contains 16 residues. The CDR3 DNA reads TGTGCCAGCAGTGAATTCGGGTCGGGACTCCGCAATGAGCAGTTCTTC. Protein product: CASSEFGSGLRNEQFF.

The chain links TRBV6-5 to TRBJ2-7; D is ambiguous. This CDR3 has 12 residues. Per germline, CDR1 MNHEY and CDR2 SVGAGI. Trimming cost V 5 bases and J 3 bases, with 8 bases left between them. As DNA, the CDR3 is TGTGCCAGCAGTCCGTCTCGCTACGAGCAGTACTTC. It yields the protein CASSPSRYEQYF.

The chain has TRBV11-2 and TRBJ1-5; the match to TRBD1 covers 8 bases. The CDR3 length is 13 residues. The germline V gene has CDR1 SGHAT and CDR2 FQNNGV. Trimming cost V 10 bases and J 7 bases; bases outside gene matches: 9. DNA for the CDR3: TGTGCCATCAAAGACAGGGGTATGCAGCCCCAGCATTTT. Translating it yields CAIKDRGMQPQHF.

The rearrangement links TRBV7-2 to TRBJ2-2, with unresolved D. Germline CDR1 reads SGHTA; CDR2 reads FQGNSA. Trimming took 5 bases from V and 4 from J, leaving 8 bases between them. CDR3 length: 13 residues. CDR3 bases: TGTGCCAGCAGCCAAACTTCCACCGGGGAGCTGTTTTTT. Protein sequence: CASSQTSTGELFF.

This clone was observed once. The chain joins TRBV9 to TRBJ1-6; D unclear. The V gene lost 0 bases and the J gene lost 6 bases, with 13 bases spanning the gap. The germline V gene encodes CDR1 SGDLS and CDR2 YYNGEE. The CDR3 consists of 16 residues. As DNA, the CDR3 is TGTGCCAGCAGCGTAGCTCCAAATGAAGCTAATTCACCCCTCCACTTT. Translating it yields CASSVAPNEANSPLHF.